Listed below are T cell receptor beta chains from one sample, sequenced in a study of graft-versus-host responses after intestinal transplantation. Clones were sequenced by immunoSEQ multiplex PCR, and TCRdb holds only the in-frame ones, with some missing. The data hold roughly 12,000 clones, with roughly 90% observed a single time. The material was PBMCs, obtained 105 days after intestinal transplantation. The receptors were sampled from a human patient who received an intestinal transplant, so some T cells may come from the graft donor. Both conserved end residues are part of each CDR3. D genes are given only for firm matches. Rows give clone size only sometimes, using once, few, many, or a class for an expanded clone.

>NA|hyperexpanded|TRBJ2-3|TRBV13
CASSLVRTDTQYF
TGTGCCAGCAGCTTAGTCAGGACAGATACGCAGTATTTT
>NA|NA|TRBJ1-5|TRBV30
CAHVEDNQPQHF
TGTGCCCACGTGGAGGACAATCAGCCCCAGCATTTT
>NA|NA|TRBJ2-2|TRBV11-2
CASSGTVVELFF
TGTGCCAGCAGCGGAACAGTCGTGGAGCTGTTTTTT
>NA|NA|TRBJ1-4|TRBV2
CASSDTTNEKLFF
TGTGCCAGCAGTGACACAACTAATGAAAAACTGTTTTTT
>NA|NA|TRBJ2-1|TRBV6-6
CASTDFNEQFF
TGTGCCAGCACGGATTTCAATGAGCAGTTCTTC
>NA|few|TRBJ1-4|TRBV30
CAWGPSGNEKLFF
TGTGCCTGGGGACCCAGTGGGAATGAAAAACTGTTTTTT
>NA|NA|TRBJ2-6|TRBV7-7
CASSKLTSRANVLTF
TGTGCCAGCAGCAAGCTGACAAGTCGGGCCAACGTCCTGACTTTC
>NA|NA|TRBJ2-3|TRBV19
CASSTRQGGHPDTQYF
TGTGCCAGTAGTACTCGACAGGGAGGTCATCCAGATACGCAGTATTTT
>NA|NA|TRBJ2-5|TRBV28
CASSLYVEGTQYF
TGTGCCAGCAGTTTGTATGTAGAAGGGACCCAGTACTTC
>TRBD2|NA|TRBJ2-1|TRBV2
CATSGGLAGLDNEQFF
TGTGCCACCAGTGGCGGGCTAGCGGGATTAGACAATGAGCAGTTCTTC
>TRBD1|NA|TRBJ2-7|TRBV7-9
CASSYRDSSYEQYF
TGTGCCAGCAGTTATAGGGACAGCTCCTACGAGCAGTACTTC
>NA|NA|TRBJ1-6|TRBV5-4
CASSISGVGSPLHF
TGTGCCAGCAGCATATCAGGGGTGGGGTCACCCCTCCACTTT
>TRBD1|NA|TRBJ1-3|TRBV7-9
CASSVPGQESGNTIYF
TGTGCCAGCAGCGTACCGGGACAGGAGTCTGGTAACACCATATATTTT
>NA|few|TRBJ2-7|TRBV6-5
CASSEGDTSYEQYF
TGTGCCAGCAGTGAAGGGGACACCTCCTACGAGCAGTACTTC
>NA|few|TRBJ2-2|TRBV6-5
CASSYWGGGTSGELFF
TGTGCCAGCAGTTATTGGGGGGGCGGGACGTCCGGGGAGCTGTTTTTT
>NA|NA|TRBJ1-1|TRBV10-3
CAISESDIDTEAFF
TGTGCCATCAGTGAGTCAGACATTGACACTGAAGCTTTCTTT
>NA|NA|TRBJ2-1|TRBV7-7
CARGTERNSSYNEQFF
TGTGCCCGCGGGACAGAACGAAATAGCTCCTACAATGAGCAGTTCTTC
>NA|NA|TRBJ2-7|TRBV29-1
CSVEVDGYEQYF
TGCAGCGTTGAAGTTGATGGCTACGAGCAGTACTTC
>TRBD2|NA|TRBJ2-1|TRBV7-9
CASRHPSGSAAEQFF
TGTGCCAGCAGACATCCTAGCGGGAGCGCAGCTGAGCAGTTCTTC
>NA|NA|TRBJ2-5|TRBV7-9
CASSQTTLGRETQYF
TGTGCCAGCAGCCAGACAACACTAGGGCGAGAGACCCAGTACTTC
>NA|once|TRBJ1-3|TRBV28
CASSLVSGSGGNTIYF
TGTGCCAGCAGTTTAGTTTCCGGTTCGGGTGGAAACACCATATATTTT
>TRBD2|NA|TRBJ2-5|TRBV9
CASSVTNSGRPLYF
TGTGCCAGCAGCGTAACAAATAGCGGGAGGCCCCTGTACTTC
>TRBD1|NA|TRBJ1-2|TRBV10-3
CAITGGANYGYTF
TGTGCCATAACAGGGGGGGCTAACTATGGCTACACCTTC
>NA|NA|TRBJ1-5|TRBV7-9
CASSLGSNSNQPQHF
TGTGCCAGCAGCTTAGGTAGCAATAGCAATCAGCCCCAGCATTTT
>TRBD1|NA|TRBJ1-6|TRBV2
CASRTGQARANSPLHF
TGTGCCAGCAGGACGGGACAGGCACGCGCAAATTCACCCCTCCACTTT
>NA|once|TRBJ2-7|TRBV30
CAWRAEQYF
TGTGCCTGGAGGGCCGAGCAGTACTTC
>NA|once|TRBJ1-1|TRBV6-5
CASTNGGFVAFF
TGTGCCAGCACCAACGGGGGTTTCGTAGCTTTCTTT
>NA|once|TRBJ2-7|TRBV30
CAWGPSYEQYF
TGTGCCTGGGGCCCCTCCTACGAGCAGTACTTC